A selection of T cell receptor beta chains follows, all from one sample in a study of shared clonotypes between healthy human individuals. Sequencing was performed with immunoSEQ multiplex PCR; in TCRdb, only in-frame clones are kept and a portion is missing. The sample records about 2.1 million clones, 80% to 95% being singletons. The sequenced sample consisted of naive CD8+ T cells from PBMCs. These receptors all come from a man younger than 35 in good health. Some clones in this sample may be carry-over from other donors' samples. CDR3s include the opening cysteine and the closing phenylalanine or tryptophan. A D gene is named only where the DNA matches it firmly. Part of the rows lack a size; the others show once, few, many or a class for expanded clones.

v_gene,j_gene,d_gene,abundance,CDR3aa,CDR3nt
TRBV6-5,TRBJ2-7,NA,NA,CASSPQSGGAYEQYF,TGTGCCAGCAGTCCTCAAAGCGGAGGGGCCTACGAGCAGTACTTC
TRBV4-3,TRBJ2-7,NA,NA,CASSQADTASYEQYF,TGCGCCAGCAGCCAAGCTGACACTGCCTCCTACGAGCAGTACTTC
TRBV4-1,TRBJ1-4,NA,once,CASSQDGEKLFF,TGCGCCAGCAGCCAAGATGGCGAAAAACTGTTTTTT
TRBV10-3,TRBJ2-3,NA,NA,CAISESTVAGPDTQYF,TGTGCCATCAGTGAGTCGACCGTGGCAGGGCCAGATACGCAGTATTTT
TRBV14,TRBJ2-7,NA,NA,CASSQERGEQYF,TGTGCCAGCAGCCAAGAGAGAGGGGAGCAGTACTTC
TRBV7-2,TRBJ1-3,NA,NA,CASSLAPRSGNTIYF,TGTGCCAGCAGCTTAGCCCCCCGTTCTGGAAACACCATATATTTT
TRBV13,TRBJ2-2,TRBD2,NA,CASSTRSGGTNTGELFF,TGTGCCAGCAGCACCAGGTCGGGGGGGACAAACACCGGGGAGCTGTTTTTT
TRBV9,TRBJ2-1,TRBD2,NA,CASSVGAGGTYNEQFF,TGTGCCAGCAGCGTAGGAGCGGGAGGGACCTACAATGAGCAGTTCTTC
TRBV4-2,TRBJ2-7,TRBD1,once,CASSQLGQGGYEQYF,TGTGCCAGCAGCCAACTTGGACAGGGGGGGTACGAGCAGTACTTC
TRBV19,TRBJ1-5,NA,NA,CASRSRGGNQPQHF,TGTGCCAGTAGAAGCAGGGGCGGGAATCAGCCCCAGCATTTT
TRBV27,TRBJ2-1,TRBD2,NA,CASRVAGGWNEQFF,TGTGCCAGCAGGGTAGCGGGAGGGTGGAATGAGCAGTTCTTC
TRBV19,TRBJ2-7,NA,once,CASSPGLSSYEQYF,TGTGCCAGTAGCCCGGGACTGAGCTCCTACGAGCAGTACTTC
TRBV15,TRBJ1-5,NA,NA,CATSAGQISNQPQHF,TGTGCCACCAGTGCGGGACAAATTAGCAATCAGCCCCAGCATTTT
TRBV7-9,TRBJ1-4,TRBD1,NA,CASSLYRGTSEKLFF,TGTGCCAGCAGCCTTTACAGGGGAACGAGTGAAAAACTGTTTTTT
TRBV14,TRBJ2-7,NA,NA,CASSQDLGWGQDESYEQYF,TGTGCCAGCAGCCAAGATCTGGGCTGGGGTCAGGACGAGTCCTACGAGCAGTACTTC
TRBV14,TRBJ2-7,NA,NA,CASSQGAVDTYEQYF,TGTGCCAGCAGCCAAGGGGCAGTCGACACCTACGAGCAGTACTTC
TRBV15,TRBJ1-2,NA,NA,CATSTEMGAARGYTF,TGTGCCACCAGCACCGAAATGGGGGCGGCCCGAGGCTACACCTTC
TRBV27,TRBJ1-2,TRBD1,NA,CASSLRGQAEGYTF,TGTGCCAGCAGTTTAAGGGGACAGGCCGAGGGCTACACCTTC
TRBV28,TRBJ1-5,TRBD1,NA,CASTPRPGQGHQPQHF,TGTGCCAGCACCCCTAGGCCGGGACAGGGACATCAGCCCCAGCATTTT
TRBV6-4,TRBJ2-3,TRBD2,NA,CASSDPDSTRTSGTSTDTQYF,TGTGCCAGCAGTGACCCGGACAGTACTAGGACTAGCGGGACTAGCACAGATACGCAGTATTTT
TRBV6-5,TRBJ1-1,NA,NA,CASSPEPRGLEAFF,TGTGCCAGCAGTCCCGAACCCCGGGGCCTTGAAGCTTTCTTT
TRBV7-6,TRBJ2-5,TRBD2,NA,CASSPGTSGHRQETQYF,TGTGCCAGCAGCCCTGGGACTAGCGGACACCGTCAAGAGACCCAGTACTTC
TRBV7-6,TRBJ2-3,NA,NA,CASSLVVTPLSTDTQYF,TGTGCCAGCAGCTTAGTTGTGACACCACTTAGCACAGATACGCAGTATTTT
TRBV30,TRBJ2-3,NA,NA,CAWSVGIRSTDTQYF,TGTGCCTGGAGTGTGGGGATACGTAGCACAGATACGCAGTATTTT
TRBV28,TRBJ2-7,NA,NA,CASSLNFRLQGLRVYEQYF,TGTGCCAGCAGTTTAAACTTCCGCCTACAGGGATTAAGGGTTTACGAGCAGTACTTC
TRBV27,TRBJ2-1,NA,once,CASSFKAAYNEQFF,TGTGCCAGCAGTTTCAAAGCGGCCTACAATGAGCAGTTCTTC
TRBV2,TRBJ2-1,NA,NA,CASSVLTRLGYNEQFF,TGTGCCAGCAGTGTATTGACCCGGTTGGGGTACAATGAGCAGTTCTTC
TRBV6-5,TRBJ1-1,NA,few,CASSYPGEYTEAFF,TGTGCCAGCAGTTACCCGGGGGAATACACTGAAGCTTTCTTT
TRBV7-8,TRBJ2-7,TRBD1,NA,CASSLVPGGHYEQYF,TGTGCCAGCAGCTTAGTCCCAGGGGGCCACTACGAGCAGTACTTC
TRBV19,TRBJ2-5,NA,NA,CASSIDLWGTQETQYF,TGTGCCAGTAGTATAGACTTGTGGGGCACCCAAGAGACCCAGTACTTC
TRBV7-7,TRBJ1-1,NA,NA,CASSLSRNTEAFF,TGTGCCAGCAGCTTAAGCAGGAACACTGAAGCTTTCTTT
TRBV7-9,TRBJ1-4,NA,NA,CASSLGHRRDNEKLFF,TGTGCCAGCAGCTTAGGGCACAGGCGGGATAATGAAAAACTGTTTTTT
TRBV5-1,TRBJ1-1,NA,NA,CASRWGLDTEAFF,TGCGCCAGCAGATGGGGGCTAGACACTGAAGCTTTCTTT
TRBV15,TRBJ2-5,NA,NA,CATSRDFATGETQYF,TGTGCCACCAGCAGAGATTTTGCGACAGGAGAGACCCAGTACTTC
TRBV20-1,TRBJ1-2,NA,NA,CSATGLGYTF,TGCAGTGCTACAGGACTGGGGTACACCTTC
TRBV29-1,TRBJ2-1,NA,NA,CSVEDQRAGSLYNEQFF,TGCAGCGTTGAAGATCAAAGGGCCGGGAGCTTATACAATGAGCAGTTCTTC
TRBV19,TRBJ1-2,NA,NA,CASSTAKWNYGYTF,TGTGCCAGCAGCACAGCCAAATGGAACTATGGCTACACCTTC
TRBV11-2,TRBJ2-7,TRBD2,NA,CASSLEAVSGSRLPRLEQYF,TGTGCCAGCAGCTTAGAGGCGGTTAGCGGGAGTCGTCTCCCCAGGCTCGAGCAGTACTTC
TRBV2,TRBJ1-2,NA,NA,CASSAGYYGYTF,TGTGCCAGCAGTGCAGGCTACTATGGCTACACCTTC
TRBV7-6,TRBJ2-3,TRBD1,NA,CASSRDRERADGDTQYF,TGTGCCAGCAGCCGGGACAGGGAAAGGGCTGACGGAGATACGCAGTATTTT
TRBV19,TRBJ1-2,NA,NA,CASELDSNSASGYTF,TGTGCCAGTGAGTTGGACTCAAATAGTGCGTCTGGCTACACCTTC
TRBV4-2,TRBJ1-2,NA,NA,CASSQANGGYTF,TGTGCCAGCAGCCAAGCAAACGGGGGCTACACCTTC
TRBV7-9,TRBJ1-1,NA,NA,CASSLDGTEAFF,TGTGCCAGCAGCTTGGACGGCACTGAAGCTTTCTTT
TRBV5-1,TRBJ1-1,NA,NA,CASSPTPNTEAFF,TGCGCCAGCAGCCCGACACCGAACACTGAAGCTTTCTTT
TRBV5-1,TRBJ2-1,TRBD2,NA,CASSLVGTSGHNEQFF,TGCGCCAGCAGCTTGGTTGGGACTAGCGGACACAATGAGCAGTTCTTC
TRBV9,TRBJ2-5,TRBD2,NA,CASSAGLAGVETQYF,TGTGCCAGCAGCGCGGGACTAGCGGGAGTGGAGACCCAGTACTTC
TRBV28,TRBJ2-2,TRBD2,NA,CASGLAGVLAGELFF,TGTGCCAGCGGACTAGCGGGAGTATTAGCCGGGGAGCTGTTTTTT
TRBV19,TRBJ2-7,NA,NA,CASSMRRGTYEQYF,TGTGCCAGTAGTATGCGACGGGGAACCTACGAGCAGTACTTC
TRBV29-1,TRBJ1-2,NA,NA,CSVDGNGAYYGYTF,TGCAGCGTTGATGGAAACGGCGCTTACTATGGCTACACCTTC
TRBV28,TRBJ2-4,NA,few,CASSLRGIIQYF,TGTGCCAGCAGTTTACGGGGCATCATTCAGTACTTC
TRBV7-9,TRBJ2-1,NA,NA,CASSTRTSLSNEQFF,TGTGCCAGCAGCACCCGTACTTCGTTAAGCAATGAGCAGTTCTTC
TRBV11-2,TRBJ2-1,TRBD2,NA,CASRPLAGAINEQFF,TGTGCCAGCAGGCCCCTTGCGGGAGCCATCAATGAGCAGTTCTTC
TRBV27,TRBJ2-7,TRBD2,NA,CASSLSLRAGEQYF,TGTGCCAGCAGTTTATCGCTCCGAGCGGGGGAGCAGTACTTC
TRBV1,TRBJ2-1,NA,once,CTSTTRDRTYNEQFF,TGCACCAGCACCACCAGGGACAGAACCTACAATGAGCAGTTCTTC